Included here is one T cell receptor (beta chain) sequence, with context. The antigen is undetermined. The method was immunoSEQ multiplex PCR; TCRdb's version includes in-frame clones alone and lacks a portion of them. The sample yields over 100,000 clones, just over 85% seen once. The sample originates from a study of T cell responses to AZD1222 COVID-19 vaccine. Background on the study: Second-dose groups at about 4 or about 12 weeks were pooled. Study-wide points: The donors showed a predominance of white British ancestry and of females, with possible underestimation of clonal diversity.

This CDR3 spans 14 amino acids. Germline V gene lookup returns CDR1 SNHLY and CDR2 FYNNEI. Trimming took 10 bases from V and 10 from J, leaving 20 bases between them. The TCR originated in an adult in good health. The material sequenced was peripheral blood, taken on day 0 of AZD1222 vaccination. The chain links TRBV2 to TRBJ1-6; D may be TRBD1 (6 bases). Here the CDR3 DNA reads TGTGCCACTACCCTACAGGGAGGAAGATCACCCCTCCACTTT. This codes for CATTLQGGRSPLHF.